A selection of T cell receptor beta chains follows, all from one sample in a study of T cell changes during pregnancy in multiple sclerosis. Assay used: immunoSEQ multiplex PCR; TCRdb lists only in-frame clones, some missing. The sample lists fewer than 110,000 clones, less than 95% occurring once. This material consisted of peripheral blood, taken in the third trimester of pregnancy. All receptors derive from a female donor in good health, enrolled as a control in a pregnancy study. CDR3s include the opening cysteine and the closing phenylalanine or tryptophan. Fields, in order: D gene, J gene, clone size, V gene, CDR3 DNA, CDR3 protein. The D gene is left open where the match is weak. Clone size is given for some rows only: seen once, a few or many times, or a class if the clone is expanded.

>.|TRBJ1-3|.|TRBV11-2
TGTGCCAGCAGCTTAAGCGGTGGGCCGGGGAACACCATATATTTT
CASSLSGGPGNTIYF
>.|TRBJ2-3|.|TRBV11-1
TGTGCCAGCAGCAAGAGTTACACAGATACGCAGTATTTT
CASSKSYTDTQYF
>TRBD1|TRBJ1-1|.|TRBV9
TGTGCCAGCAGCCCGGGACAGCAAAACACTGAAGCTTTCTTT
CASSPGQQNTEAFF
>.|TRBJ2-1|few|TRBV4-1
TGCGCCAGCAGCCAAGCGCCCGGGATCTACAATGAGCAGTTCTTC
CASSQAPGIYNEQFF
>TRBD2|TRBJ2-7|.|TRBV5-1
TGCGCCAGCAGCCCTCTAGCGGGGGGGCCAAACGAGCAGTACTTC
CASSPLAGGPNEQYF
>TRBD1|TRBJ1-1|.|TRBV5-5
TGTGCCAGCAGCCTACAGGGGGGGAACACTGAAGCTTTCTTT
CASSLQGGNTEAFF
>TRBD1|TRBJ2-7|.|TRBV5-1
TGCGCCAGCAGCCACAGGGGGACCCTCTACGAGCAGTACTTC
CASSHRGTLYEQYF
>TRBD1|TRBJ2-2|.|TRBV19
TGTGCCAGTAGTTGGGACAGGGTCGAGATCACCGGGGAGCTGTTTTTT
CASSWDRVEITGELFF
>TRBD2|TRBJ2-3|.|TRBV19
TGTGCCAGTAGCCTAGCGGCTAGCACAGATACGCAGTATTTT
CASSLAASTDTQYF
>TRBD1|TRBJ1-2|.|TRBV5-8
TGTGCCAGCAGCTTGGCCGGATCAGGGGGCTTATTCTATGGCTACACCTTC
CASSLAGSGGLFYGYTF
>TRBD2|TRBJ2-1|.|TRBV12-5
TGTGCTAGTGGCCTAAGCGGGGGGAACAATGAGCAGTTCTTC
CASGLSGGNNEQFF
>TRBD1|TRBJ2-7|.|TRBV5-6
TGTGCCAGCAGCTTCGGGACAGGGGGCCCCGAGCAGTACTTC
CASSFGTGGPEQYF
>.|TRBJ1-2|.|TRBV6-5
TGTGCCACCAGGATTGACATCTATGGCTACACCTTC
CATRIDIYGYTF
>TRBD1|TRBJ1-1|.|TRBV7-2
TGTGCCAGCAGCTTGGGACAGATGAACACTGAAGCTTTCTTT
CASSLGQMNTEAFF
>TRBD1|TRBJ1-1|.|TRBV14
TGTGCCAGCAGCCATCCTAGCCGGGACAGGAGGGACACTGAAGCTTTCTTT
CASSHPSRDRRDTEAFF
>TRBD2|TRBJ2-5|.|TRBV19
TGTGCCAGTACCCCGCTAGCGGGGGGCGTGGAGACCCAGTACTTC
CASTPLAGGVETQYF
>TRBD2|TRBJ2-3|once|TRBV5-1
TGCGCCAGCAGCATAGGCGGGGGGCTCAGCACAGATACGCAGTATTTT
CASSIGGGLSTDTQYF
>TRBD1|TRBJ1-6|few|TRBV30
TGTGCCTGGAATGACAGGGACCGATCACCCCTCCACTTT
CAWNDRDRSPLHF